Presented here are 12 T cell receptor beta chains from one specimen sequenced in a study of response to subunit inactivated influenza vaccine. MiXCR, run by TCRdb on the RT-PCR reads, gives a single entry per CDR3 protein. The sample has about 780,000 distinct CDR3 sequences, about 18% seen once. Here the sequenced sample was PBMCs from blood, taken roughly 5 days after vaccination. The receptors here all came from a man aged 50-60 years who received an inactivated influenza vaccine.

The gene calls are TRBV5-1 and TRBJ2-5, with a tentative D call TRBD1 (8 bases). From germline, CDR1 is SGHRS and CDR2 YFSETQ. Trimming cost V 4 bases and J 4 bases, with 14 bases left between them. CDR3 length equals 14 residues. CDR3 sequence: CASSRTGGAETQYF. CDR3 DNA sequence: TGCGCCAGCAGCCGTACAGGGGGGGCAGAGACCCAGTACTTC. Together with reference TRBV5-1 and TRBJ2-5, the CDR3 gives the full variable domain: KAGVTQTPRYLIKTRGQQVTLSCSPISGHRSVSWYQQTPGQGLQFLFEYFSETQRNKGNFPGRFSGRQFSNSRSEMNVSTLELGDSALYLCASSRTGGAETQYFGPGTRLLVL.

This clonotype was observed a single time. A much larger clonotype is one base distant, so this may be a read error. The chain couples TRBV20-1 to TRBJ2-1; 9 bases are a match to TRBD1. The germline V gene encodes CDR1 DFQATT and CDR2 SNEGSKA (reference sequence). V was clipped by 4 bases and J by 11 bases; unmatched bases: 9. CDR3 length: 13 residues. The CDR3 region is CSATFLDRGKQFF. In nucleotides, the CDR3 is TGCAGTGCTACCTTCTTGGACAGGGGAAAGCAGTTCTTC.

This clonotype came up a few times. The gene calls are TRBV11-2 and TRBJ2-1, with D possibly called TRBD1 or TRBD2 (5 bases each). This CDR3 spans 16 amino acids. V was pared by 5 bases and J by 4 bases, with 18 bases between. Germline V CDR1 and CDR2: SGHAT, FQNNGV. CDR3 sequence (DNA): TGTGCCAGCAGCCCCCACCCGGGACCCCCATACAATGAGCAGTTCTTC. As protein: CASSPHPGPPYNEQFF.

V usage is TRBV15 and J usage is TRBJ2-7; a weak D match, TRBD1 (5 bases). The V gene's germline CDR1 is LNHNV and CDR2 YYDKDF (reference sequence). The length of the CDR3 is 15 residues. V was trimmed by 0 bases and J by 2 bases, leaving 11 bases between them. CDR3 coding DNA: TGTGCCACCAGCAGAGATTTGGGGCAGACCTACGAGCAGTACTTC. Encoded protein: CATSRDLGQTYEQYF.

This clonotype appeared a few times. The chain uses TRBV29-1 and TRBJ2-1; no reliable D call. V was cut by 3 bases and J by 2 bases, with 11 bases left in between. Germline CDR1 is SQVTM and CDR2 is ANQGSEA. CDR3 length: 14 residues. CDR3 DNA sequence: TGCAGCGTTGATACCAGAACGGCCTACAATGAGCAGTTCTTC. Protein product: CSVDTRTAYNEQFF.

This clonotype appeared a few times. V gene TRBV20-1 combines with J gene TRBJ2-7; no reliable D call. Germline-derived CDR1 and CDR2 are DFQATT and SNEGSKA (reference sequence). Trimming removed 3 bases at V and 5 bases at J, with 11 bases between. This CDR3 is built from 12 residues. The CDR3 nucleotides read TGCAGTGCTAGGGCCACACACCACGAGCAGTACTTC. It yields the protein CSARATHHEQYF.

This clonotype was seen repeatedly, ten times or more. The chain employs TRBV10-1 and TRBJ2-3; perhaps TRBD1 as D (6 bases). V was clipped by 3 bases and J by 1 base, with 11 bases between them. From germline, CDR1 is WNHNN and CDR2 SYGVQD (reference sequence). This CDR3 spans 15 amino acids. CDR3 amino acids: CASSDGTSRTDTQYF. In DNA, the CDR3 is TGCGCCAGCAGTGACGGGACAAGCCGCACAGATACGCAGTATTTT.

There are many counts of this clonotype. V is TRBV4-2 and J is TRBJ1-4; D is ambiguous. The CDR3 is 15 amino acids. Trimming shortened V by 1 base and J by 4 bases, and 10 bases separated the two germline ends. The germline gives CDR1 LGHNA, CDR2 YNFKEQ. Here the CDR3 DNA reads TGTGCCAGCAGCCAAGGGATCAGGATTAATGAAAAACTGTTTTTT. The encoded protein is CASSQGIRINEKLFF.

This clonotype was detected a few times. The chain employs TRBV28 and TRBJ2-1; D gene unclear. V was shortened by 2 bases and J by 9 bases, with 8 bases between the two germline ends. CDR3 length: 12 amino acids. From germline, CDR1 is MDHEN and CDR2 SYDVKM. The CDR3 nucleotides read TGTGCCAGCAGTTTAATTCGAGTTGAGCAGTTCTTC. Amino acid sequence: CASSLIRVEQFF.

This chain joins TRBV10-3 and TRBJ1-2, with 9 bases fitting TRBD1. The germline V gene has CDR1 ENHRY and CDR2 SYGVKD. Losses at the gene ends were 3 bases for V and 4 bases for J; bases not matched to a gene: 6. The CDR3 spans 15 residues. CDR3 in DNA: TGTGCCATCAGTGATTCCGGGACAGGGATCTATGGCTACACCTTC. Its protein product is CAISDSGTGIYGYTF.

The sample holds a few counts of this clonotype. The rearrangement uses TRBV25-1 and TRBJ2-1, with TRBD2 matching 11 bases. CDR3 length equals 16 residues. Looked up from germline, CDR1 is MGHDK and CDR2 is SYGVNS. Losses at the gene ends were 1 base for V and 7 bases for J; bases not matched to a gene: 6. The CDR3 protein is CASSELKLAGVNEQFF. CDR3 bases: TGTGCCAGCAGTGAATTAAAACTAGCGGGAGTTAATGAGCAGTTCTTC.

This clonotype has a handful of counts. This chain links TRBV20-1 with TRBJ2-3; D possibly uses TRBD1 or TRBD2 (6 bases each). Trimming stripped 5 bases from V and 2 bases from J, with 11 bases between. Germline V lookup: CDR1 DFQATT, CDR2 SNEGSKA (reference sequence). This CDR3 comprises 13 residues. CDR3 in amino acids: CSAAWGATDTQYF. CDR3 sequence (DNA): TGCAGTGCTGCCTGGGGGGCCACAGATACGCAGTATTTT.